This T cell receptor beta chain was captured by sequencing in a study of OX40 agonist ivuxolimab in advanced cancers. The table came from immunoSEQ multiplex PCR; TCRdb's copy has only in-frame clones and leaves some out. The top ten clones hold roughly 2.2% of a sample with tens of thousands of clones, about nine tenths of them seen once. Germline V gene sequence: CDR1 KGHSH, CDR2 LQKENI. The CDR3 covers 13 residues. Between the trimmed V and J ends, which lost 3 bases and 6 bases, there was a span of 12 bases. This TCR was recovered from an adult with an advanced solid tumor such as melanoma, head and neck, liver or kidney cancer. The V and J genes are TRBV18 and TRBJ2-7; tentative D call: TRBD1 (5 bases). Source: CD4+ or CD8+ T cells sorted from blood, taken in a trial of the OX40 agonist ivuxolimab. The CDR3 coding sequence is TGTGCCAGCTCACCGCCGACAGCTGGCGAGCAGTACTTC. This sequence encodes CASSPPTAGEQYF.